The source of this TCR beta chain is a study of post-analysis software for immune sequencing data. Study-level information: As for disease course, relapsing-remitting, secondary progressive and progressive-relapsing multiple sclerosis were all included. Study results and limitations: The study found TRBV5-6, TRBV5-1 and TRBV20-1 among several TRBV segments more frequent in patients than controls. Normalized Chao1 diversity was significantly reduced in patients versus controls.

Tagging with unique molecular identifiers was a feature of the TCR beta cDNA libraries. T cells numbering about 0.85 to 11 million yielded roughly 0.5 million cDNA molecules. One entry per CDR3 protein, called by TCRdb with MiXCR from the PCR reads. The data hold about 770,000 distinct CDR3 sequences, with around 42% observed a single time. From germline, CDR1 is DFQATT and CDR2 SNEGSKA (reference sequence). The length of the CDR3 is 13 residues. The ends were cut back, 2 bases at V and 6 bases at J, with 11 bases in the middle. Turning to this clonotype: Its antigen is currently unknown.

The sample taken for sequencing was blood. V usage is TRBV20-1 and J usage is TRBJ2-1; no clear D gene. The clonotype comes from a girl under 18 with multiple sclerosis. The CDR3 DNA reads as TGCAGTGCTAGACCCACCGCCGTCAATGAGCAGTTCTTC. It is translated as CSARPTAVNEQFF.